This T cell receptor (beta chain) was sequenced during a study of cytomegalovirus exposure and HLA in healthy donors. Overall study context: Previous work identified 100 million or so unique TCR beta sequences from roughly 170 million T cells. Study results and caveats: A list of 150 to 200 TCR beta chains associated with cytomegalovirus was given. Sequencing likely generated an artifact that appeared as a cluster of highly shared sequence variants.

As concerns this clone: The antigen is not known.

PCR employed 60 Vbeta and 13 Jbeta primers. The repertoire was sequenced with immunoSEQ multiplex PCR; TCRdb's copy has only in-frame clones and lacks some. Found here are 170,000 or so clones, 77% of them singletons; the top ten hold 1.4%. Specimen: PBMCs. This receptor was obtained from a woman in her 30s in good health and CMV-seropositive.

Here the CDR3 reads CAIRIQQGMNTEAFF. The CDR3 DNA is TGTGCCATCAGGATCCAGCAGGGTATGAACACTGAAGCTTTCTTT. This chain links TRBV10-3 with TRBJ1-1, with D perhaps matching TRBD1 (5 bases). Germline V lookup: CDR1 ENHRY, CDR2 SYGVKD. The CDR3 has 15 amino acids. The V and J ends lost 6 bases and 0 bases respectively, with 14 bases between them.